The present entry profiles one T cell receptor beta chain with its context. The antigen it binds to is not known. Base qualities are not at hand, and no much larger clone is one base apart. The donors were healthy, HIV-negative adults with no recently reported acute infections or vaccinations. Only Caucasian adults living in Nashville, Tennessee, USA were represented among the donors. CD4+ T cells were enriched by magnetic negative selection, after which naive cells were positively selected on CD45RA and the negative fraction was taken as the memory subset. Blood was collected by leukapheresis, and PBMCs were isolated by Ficoll-Histopaque density gradient centrifugation and then cryopreserved in liquid nitrogen vapor phase. Analytical flow cytometry was used to check the purity and quantity of every magnetically sorted T cell population. From each sorted fraction, genomic DNA was isolated and quantified by UV absorbance on a Nanodrop 2000c.

This sample stems from a study of shared clonotypes between healthy human individuals (dated by TCRdb to between 2020 and 2021). About the full investigation: Two women and three men aged 18 to 49 years were included in the cohort. For each donor, CD4 naive and CD4 memory were each run on three plates, CD8 naive on two plates, and CD8 memory on one plate. Blood TCR repertoires of a handful of healthy adults were deeply sequenced to estimate repertoire size and the extent of clonotype sharing between individuals. To increase sequencing depth and limit assay-specific biases, TCR repertoire library preparation and sequencing were carried out by different laboratories using diverse techniques. Leukapheresis yielded between about 0.8 and 8.9 billion PBMCs per donor.

The germline V gene provides CDR1 SGHTS and CDR2 YDEGEE. The junction carries 14 bases between V and J, which are trimmed by 6 bases and 5 bases respectively. The CDR3 spans 13 residues, from the cysteine through the phenylalanine. The kept DNA is CDR3 alone, 39 bases in frame from the first base. On the study overall, not on this receptor specifically: Larger estimated clonotype richness was generally found for naive subsets than for memory subsets. Incomplete sequencing was indicated by rarefaction of sorted-subset datasets, despite the large sequencing depth. The genetic and exposure-history diversity represented was limited by the small number of donors. Based on pairwise subsampling, the degree of clonotype sharing among donors was expected to be affected by sequencing depth. Clonotypes shared by all four sorted-subset donors showed higher generation probabilities than non-shared clonotypes. Only blood was sampled, and tissue TCR repertoires likely differ from those in blood. About 4.5% of naive CD4, 3.5% of naive CD8, 2.3% of memory CD4, and around 0.42% of memory CD8 clonotypes were shared across several donors.

Using the deep immunoSEQ assay, TCR CDR3 regions were amplified from genomic DNA by multiplex PCR. Extracted genomic DNA from each cell subset was distributed evenly across all wells of several immunoSEQ 96-well plates, and each plate was treated as a replicate. For sorted subsets, 200 to 250 ng of genomic DNA, equivalent to around 30,000 T cell genomes, went into each replicate PCR. Purified libraries were quantified with a Qubit 3.0 fluorometer, sized on a Bioanalyzer 2100, and re-quantified with the KAPA Library Quantification kit. A separate single-read 150-cycle Illumina NextSeq 550 flow cell was used to sequence each immunoSEQ 96-well plate. Turning to the authors' computational methods: The immunoSEQ output contained only junctional sequences without quality scores, so filtering could not match that applied to full-length reads. Sequences were annotated with PyIR, a Python wrapper for IgBLAST v1.9, and V/J genes and CDR3 were assigned using IMGT germline references. Any read was removed if the V/J assignment was weak (E-value above 1e-6), the CDR3 was missing, or the read contained stop codons, out-of-frame junctions, or ambiguous translated residues. V3J clonotypes were defined by identical inferred V gene, J gene, and CDR3 amino acid sequence. Percentage overlap between repertoires was calculated by dividing the number of shared unique clonotypes by the size of the smaller repertoire. Richness of each repertoire was evaluated using RTK rarefaction, the Chao1 estimator, and Recon v2.1 estimates of unobserved clonotypes. For all TCRbeta clonotypes obtained by the gDNA method from four donors, generation probabilities were computed with OLGA. As stored in TCRdb, this immuneACCESS dataset retains in-frame rearrangements with V and J assigned. A fraction of the clones does not appear; measured against another copy, unresolved V genes explain less than half of the discrepancy, and the remainder lacks a known reason. The V and J calls and clone size come from that table; D and trimming were worked out from the DNA. This sample gives approximately 180,000 clones in total; around 93% of them show up just once. The ten largest clones represent 0.065% to 0.07% of the sample.

This sequence originates from a woman aged 25 to 45 in good health. The V and J segments used are TRBV5-8 and TRBJ2-5, with the D segment possibly TRBD1 or TRBD2, each aligning over 6 bases. Sequenced material: naive CD4+ T cells sorted from blood. The meaning of the sample's cell subset or site label: CD45RA+ positively selected. The DNA is as follows: TGTGCCAGCAACAGGGCGGAGGGTGAGACCCAGTACTTC. Its amino acids are CASNRAEGETQYF. With the portions outside the CDR3 filled from the reference TRBV5-8 and TRBJ2-5 genes, the complete variable region becomes EAGVTQSPTHLIKTRGQQATLRCSPISGHTSVYWYQQALGLGLQFLLWYDEGEERNRGNFPPRFSGRQFPNYSSELNVNALELEDSALYLCASNRAEGETQYFGPGTRLLVL.